This T cell receptor beta chain was found in a study of T cells in Graves' hyperthyroidism and ophthalmopathy. V was clipped by 6 bases and J by 5 bases; unmatched bases: 7. The CDR3 has 15 amino acids. The germline V gene encodes CDR1 WSHSY and CDR2 SAAADI. Using RNA transcripts as the source, TCR beta CDR3 regions were amplified. The HTBI primer set was used in a first-round RT-PCR of the TCR CDR3. TCRdb recomputed calls from the multiplex PCR reads with MiXCR, one row per CDR3 protein. This sample has 280,000 or so distinct CDR3 sequences, with roughly 15% found just once. With a duration under 2 months, the hyperthyroidism was newly diagnosed in patients aged 18 to 65. This clonotype was recorded at least ten times. Its antigen is undetermined. Study results and limitations: A model of 13 V-J features distinguished ophthalmopathy from stable hyperthyroidism.

Sequenced sample: blood. The TCR comes from a woman aged 45-65 years with Graves' hyperthyroidism that later progressed to Graves' ophthalmopathy. The V gene is TRBV10-2, the J gene TRBJ2-7; 13 bases match TRBD2. CDR3 sequence reads: CASRITGTSGNEQYF. The CDR3 coding sequence is TGCGCCAGCAGGATAACCGGGACTAGCGGGAACGAGCAGTACTTC.